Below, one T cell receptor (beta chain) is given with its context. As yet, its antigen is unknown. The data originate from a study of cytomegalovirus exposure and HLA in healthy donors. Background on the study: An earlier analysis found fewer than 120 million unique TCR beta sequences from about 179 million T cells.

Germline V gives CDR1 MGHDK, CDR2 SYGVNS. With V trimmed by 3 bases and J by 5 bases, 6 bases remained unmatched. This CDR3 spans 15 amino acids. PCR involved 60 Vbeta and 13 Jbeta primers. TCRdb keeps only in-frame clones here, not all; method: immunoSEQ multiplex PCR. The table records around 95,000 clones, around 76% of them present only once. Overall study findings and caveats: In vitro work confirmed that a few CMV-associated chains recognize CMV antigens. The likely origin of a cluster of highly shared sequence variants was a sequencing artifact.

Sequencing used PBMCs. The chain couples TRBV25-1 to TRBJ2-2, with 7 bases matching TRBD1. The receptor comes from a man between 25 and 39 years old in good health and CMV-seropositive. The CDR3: CASSDPGQRTGELFF. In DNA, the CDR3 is TGTGCCAGCAGTGATCCGGGACAGCGAACCGGGGAGCTGTTTTTT.